The 24 T cell receptor beta chains given below trace back to one sample, sequenced in a study of T-cell reconstitution after alpha-beta-depleted transplantation in children. Preparing the TCRbeta library involved the use of unique molecular identifiers. TCRdb re-analysed the PCR reads in MiXCR, keeping a single row per CDR3 protein. The sample carries around 800,000 distinct CDR3 sequences, under 20% recorded once. The sample in question was PBMCs, mostly from graft donor cells, obtained 360 days after TCRalphabeta/CD19-depleted stem cell transplant. These receptors all come from a male patient between 10 and 17 years old who had a stem cell transplant for acute lymphoblastic leukemia, so the T cells may come from the graft donor.

V is TRBV27 and J is TRBJ1-1; D is unresolved. Trimming removed 4 bases from V and 6 bases from J, with 15 bases in between. CDR1 and CDR2 from the germline V gene are MNHEY and SMNVEV (reference sequence). This CDR3 region has 14 residues. The CDR3 DNA sequence: TGTGCCAGCAGTTCCTTGATCGCGTCGGCTGAAGCTTTCTTT. It translates to CASSSLIASAEAFF.

The rearrangement joins TRBV27 to TRBJ2-7; unclear D gene. V was pared by 5 bases and J by 3 bases, with 11 bases between. Germline V lookup: CDR1 MNHEY, CDR2 SMNVEV (reference sequence). This CDR3 region has 13 residues. The CDR3 loop is CASSLDWNYEQYF. CDR3 nucleotide sequence: TGTGCCAGCAGTCTTGACTGGAACTACGAGCAGTACTTC.

The chain combines TRBV4-1 with TRBJ1-2, with D possibly TRBD1 on 6 matching bases. The CDR3 sequence is 13 residues long. Germline V gives CDR1 MGHRA, CDR2 YSYEKL. V was cut by 1 base and J by 8 bases, with 11 bases left in between. The CDR3 region is CASSQVGADGYTF. CDR3 in DNA: TGCGCCAGCAGCCAAGTGGGGGCAGACGGCTACACCTTC.

The rearrangement joins TRBV12-3 or TRBV12-4 to TRBJ2-7; D may be TRBD1 or TRBD2 (6 bases each). The CDR3 length is 15 residues. Trimming removed 6 bases from V and 3 bases from J, with 18 bases in between. CDR3: CASSMGGSTFYEQYF. CDR3 sequence (DNA): TGTGCCAGCAGCATGGGGGGCTCCACCTTCTACGAGCAGTACTTC.

The V gene is TRBV13, the J gene TRBJ2-4; D is uncertain. V was pared by 5 bases and J by 6 bases, with 11 bases between. Germline CDR1 reads PRHDT; CDR2 reads FYEKMQ (reference sequence). CDR3 length: 13 residues. The CDR3 DNA reads TGTGCCAGCAGCCCCACGGATCTAAACATTCAGTACTTC. Protein: CASSPTDLNIQYF.

CDR3 nucleotide sequence: TGCGCCAGCAGCCCAATGCGCGTGGCCTACCGAAGGGGTCAGCCCCAGCATTTT. It encodes CASSPMRVAYRRGQPQHF. The chain carries TRBV5-1 and TRBJ1-5; TRBD1 is a possible D gene (5 bases). Germline CDR1 SGHRS, CDR2 YFSETQ. The length of the CDR3 is 18 residues. Trimming pared 4 bases from V and 6 bases from J, leaving 26 bases between.

This clonotype was recorded at least ten times. The genes are TRBV29-1 and TRBJ2-1; D is unresolved. Trimming stripped 5 bases from V and 7 bases from J, with 6 bases between. The CDR3 is made up of 10 amino acids. Germline V gene sequence: CDR1 SQVTM, CDR2 ANQGSEA. The CDR3 DNA sequence: TGCAGCGTTCGCAATAATGAGCAGTTCTTC. Amino acid sequence: CSVRNNEQFF.

This rearrangement joins TRBV6-5 to TRBJ2-3; D is tentatively TRBD1 or TRBD2 (5 bases each). The CDR3 sequence is 16 residues long. Germline V gene data show CDR1 as MNHEY and CDR2 as SVGAGI. The ends were cut back, 0 bases at V and 6 bases at J, with 16 bases in the middle. CDR3 DNA: TGTGCCAGCAGTTACTCGAAGGGGACCGTCCGCGATACGCAGTATTTT. Encoded protein: CASSYSKGTVRDTQYF.

The chain links TRBV27 to TRBJ2-3; D not resolved. This CDR3 comprises 16 residues. CDR1 and CDR2 (germline): MNHEY, SMNVEV (reference sequence). V was clipped by 5 bases and J by 0 bases, with 15 bases between them. The CDR3 coding sequence is TGTGCCAGCAGTCTACACACCAATCCTAGCACAGATACGCAGTATTTT. It translates to CASSLHTNPSTDTQYF.

The table lists this clonotype with many counts. The chain joins TRBV12-3 or TRBV12-4 to TRBJ1-3; D unresolved. V lost 3 bases, J lost 4 bases, and 7 bases lay in between. The CDR3 consists of 13 residues. The CDR3: CASSFGGGNTIYF. In nucleotides, the CDR3 is TGTGCCAGCAGTTTCGGAGGAGGAAACACCATATATTTT.

This clonotype was seen more than once but under ten times. V is TRBV5-5 and J is TRBJ2-1; D is perhaps TRBD2 (6 bases). Trimming took off 3 bases at V and 15 bases at J, with 16 bases between the two ends. The germline V gene has CDR1 SGHKS and CDR2 YYEKEE (reference sequence). This CDR3 is 12 amino acids long. CDR3 protein: CASSSSTSPPFF. CDR3 nucleotides: TGTGCCAGCAGCTCGTCCACTAGCCCCCCGTTCTTC. The full variable domain, its missing parts supplied by reference TRBV5-5 and TRBJ2-1, is DAGVTQSPTHLIKTRGQQVTLRCSPISGHKSVSWYQQVLGQGPQFIFQYYEKEERGRGNFPDRFSARQFPNYSSELNVNALLLGDSALYLCASSSSTSPPFFGPGTRLTVL.

This chain links TRBV7-6 with TRBJ2-2; tentatively, D is TRBD1 or TRBD2 (5 bases each). The V gene's germline CDR1 is SGHVS and CDR2 FNYEAQ. The CDR3 contains 16 residues. V dropped 6 bases and J dropped 2 bases, with 16 bases sitting between them. The CDR3 DNA sequence: TGTGCCAGCAGTACACCCCCCGGGACCAACACCGGGGAGCTGTTTTTT. It specifies CASSTPPGTNTGELFF.

This chain links TRBV11-1 with TRBJ2-7, with TRBD2 identical over 7 bases. CDR1 SGHAT and CDR2 FQDESV come from the germline V gene (reference sequence). The CDR3 totals 14 residues. Trimming cost V 5 bases and J 6 bases; bases outside gene matches: 10. CDR3 in DNA: TGTGCCAGCAGCGTAAGCGGGACTCTACGCGAGCAGTACTTC. Translated: CASSVSGTLREQYF.

The V call is TRBV2, the J call TRBJ2-4; TRBD1 matches 7 bases. Trimming at V came to 4 bases and at J to 0 bases, leaving 15 bases not matched to a gene. The CDR3 totals 19 residues. Germline CDR1 reads SNHLY; CDR2 reads FYNNEI. CDR3 residues: CASSAGGQVTTVAKNIQYF. The CDR3 DNA reads as TGTGCCAGCAGTGCAGGCGGACAGGTGACAACAGTAGCCAAAAACATTCAGTACTTC.

V usage is TRBV7-3 and J usage is TRBJ1-3; the D is unclear. The CDR3 covers 14 residues. Germline V gene data show CDR1 as SGHTA and CDR2 as FQGTGA. Trimming left V 4 bases short and J 4 bases short, with 11 bases between. CDR3 sequence: CASSSLEAGNTIYF. DNA of the CDR3: TGTGCCAGCAGCTCTCTGGAGGCCGGAAACACCATATATTTT.

This clonotype was seen more than once but under ten times. J is TRBJ2-7 and V is TRBV5-6; 13 bases are a match to TRBD2. Trimming took 0 bases from V and 5 from J; bases not matched to a gene: 2. The CDR3 has 15 amino acids. Per germline, CDR1 SGHDT and CDR2 YYEEEE. In DNA form, the CDR3 reads TGTGCCAGCAGCTTGGGGACTAGCGGGAGTCACGAGCAGTACTTC. Translation: CASSLGTSGSHEQYF.

The V call is TRBV7-3, the J call TRBJ1-1; a weak D match, TRBD1 (6 bases). CDR1 and CDR2 from the germline V gene are SGHTA and FQGTGA. The germline V and J ends were trimmed by 1 base and 11 bases, with 17 bases remaining between them. This CDR3 spans 14 amino acids. The CDR3 bases are TGTGCCAGCAGCTTAAATGGTCGACAGGAGGAGGCTTTCTTT. It codes for CASSLNGRQEEAFF.

There are a few counts of this clonotype. The J gene is TRBJ2-7, the V gene TRBV5-1; 9 bases fit TRBD1. The length of the CDR3 is 14 residues. Germline lookup yields CDR1 SGHRS and CDR2 YFSETQ. After removal of 0 bases from V and 6 bases from J, the junction contained 4 bases not matched to a gene. This chain's CDR3 is CASSLGQGVTEQYF. CDR3 sequence (DNA): TGCGCCAGCAGCTTGGGACAGGGGGTTACCGAGCAGTACTTC.

V gene TRBV5-1 combines with J gene TRBJ2-7; D uncertain. Germline lookup yields CDR1 SGHRS and CDR2 YFSETQ. V lost 4 bases to trimming and J lost 7 bases, with 9 bases between them. This CDR3 has 11 amino acids. In DNA form, the CDR3 reads TGCGCCAGCAGCATGGAGACAGAGCAGTACTTC. This translates into CASSMETEQYF.

This clonotype was seen more than once but under ten times. The J gene is TRBJ2-1, the V gene TRBV5-5, with 10 positions matching TRBD2. V lost 0 bases and J lost 5; bases outside the gene matches: 8. CDR3 length: 17 amino acids. The germline gives CDR1 SGHKS, CDR2 YYEKEE (reference sequence). CDR3 coding DNA: TGTGCCAGCAGCTTGGCTAGCGGGAGATTCCCGCACAATGAGCAGTTCTTC. Encoded protein: CASSLASGRFPHNEQFF. The complete variable domain, with remaining parts taken from reference TRBV5-5 and TRBJ2-1, reads DAGVTQSPTHLIKTRGQQVTLRCSPISGHKSVSWYQQVLGQGPQFIFQYYEKEERGRGNFPDRFSARQFPNYSSELNVNALLLGDSALYLCASSLASGRFPHNEQFFGPGTRLTVL.

This clonotype was picked up a small number of times. This rearrangement joins TRBV7-8 to TRBJ1-1; 9 nucleotides agree with TRBD1. Germline V gene lookup returns CDR1 SGHVS and CDR2 FQNEAQ. V was pared by 2 bases and J by 6 bases, with 10 bases of the junction left unmatched. CDR3 size: 16 residues. The CDR3 region is CASSLSRQGVNAEAFF. In nucleotides, the CDR3 is TGTGCCAGCAGCTTAAGCCGACAGGGGGTAAACGCTGAAGCTTTCTTT.

The DNA for the CDR3 is TGTGCCAGCAGCCCCCCCCGTACAGGGACTAGGGGAAACTATGGCTACACCTTC. Translated: CASSPPRTGTRGNYGYTF. The chain combines TRBV6-1 with TRBJ1-2; D possibly corresponds to TRBD1 (6 bases). Germline CDR1 is MNHNS and CDR2 is SASEGT. The CDR3 has 18 amino acids. Trimming left V 6 bases short and J 2 bases short, with 25 bases between.

This clonotype was seen repeatedly, ten times or more. This chain joins TRBV11-2 and TRBJ1-4; 12 bases line up with TRBD1. V was clipped by 5 bases and J by 14 bases; unmatched bases: 6. Germline values: CDR1 SGHAT, CDR2 FQNNGV. This CDR3 spans 13 amino acids. CDR3 nucleotides: TGTGCCAGCAGCCGGGACAGGGGGCGCCGGCTGTTTTTT. It specifies CASSRDRGRRLFF. The variable domain in full, completed from reference TRBV11-2 and TRBJ1-4, reads EAGVAQSPRYKIIEKRQSVAFWCNPISGHATLYWYQQILGQGPKLLIQFQNNGVVDDSQLPKDRFSAERLKGVDSTLKIQPAKLEDSAVYLCASSRDRGRRLFFGSGTQLSVL.

This clonotype was picked up many times. The chain couples TRBV29-1 to TRBJ2-2; 8 nucleotides align to TRBD2. The CDR3 is 14 amino acids. Per the germline V gene, CDR1 is SQVTM and CDR2 is ANQGSEA. CDR3 loop: CSTPGLANTGELFF. In DNA form, the CDR3 reads TGCAGTACTCCGGGACTAGCGAACACCGGGGAGCTGTTTTTT.